One and the same sample provided the 30 T cell receptor beta chains below, sequenced in a study of patients and donors after allogeneic stem cell transplantation. TCRdb independently ran MiXCR on the RT-PCR reads; one entry per CDR3 protein. The sample records approximately 170,000 distinct CDR3 sequences, about a quarter being singletons. Input material: blood, either unsorted or a sorted T cell fraction (not recorded which). The receptors derive from a human donor who was either an allogeneic HSCT recipient or a stem cell or donor lymphocyte infusion donor (not recorded which). It is not recorded whose cells these are; they may come from a transplant donor.

This clonotype was seen a handful of times. In DNA form, the CDR3 reads TGTGCCAGCCCCCGGGAGCAGTTCTTC. It specifies CASPREQFF. The V gene is TRBV12-3 or TRBV12-4, the J gene TRBJ2-1, with unresolved D. Between the trimmed V and J ends, which lost 8 bases and 10 bases, there was a span of 6 bases. The CDR3 is 9 residues long.

The gene calls are TRBV5-1 and TRBJ2-1; weak D call: TRBD1 (6 bases). The germline V and J ends were trimmed by 2 bases and 6 bases, with 15 bases remaining between them. This CDR3 contains 15 residues. The germline V gene has CDR1 SGHRS and CDR2 YFSETQ. The CDR3 sequence is CASSLISGVVNEQFF. The DNA of the CDR3 is TGCGCCAGCAGCTTAATCTCAGGGGTGGTCAATGAGCAGTTCTTC. Looking up the rest from reference TRBV5-1 and TRBJ2-1 gives the full variable domain: KAGVTQTPRYLIKTRGQQVTLSCSPISGHRSVSWYQQTPGQGLQFLFEYFSETQRNKGNFPGRFSGRQFSNSRSEMNVSTLELGDSALYLCASSLISGVVNEQFFGPGTRLTVL.

This clonotype was seen more than once but under ten times. The rearrangement uses TRBV5-1 and TRBJ1-5; 11 positions agree with TRBD1. The CDR3 consists of 16 residues. The ends lost 4 bases at V and 4 bases at J; junction bases unmatched: 7. The V gene's germline CDR1 is SGHRS and CDR2 YFSETQ. For the CDR3, the DNA is TGCGCCAGCAGCCCCGGGACAGGGGGTCGAAATCAGCCCCAGCATTTT. This sequence encodes CASSPGTGGRNQPQHF.

This clonotype was recorded a few times. The V and J genes are TRBV5-1 and TRBJ1-5; perhaps TRBD1 as D (6 bases). The CDR3 length is 17 residues. The germline gives CDR1 SGHRS, CDR2 YFSETQ. Trimming took off 0 bases at V and 2 bases at J, with 15 bases between the two ends. CDR3 sequence: CASSLVVSRGCNQPQHF. CDR3 DNA: TGCGCCAGCAGCTTGGTCGTCAGCAGGGGATGCAATCAGCCCCAGCATTTT. Full variable domain (missing parts from reference TRBV5-1 and TRBJ1-5): KAGVTQTPRYLIKTRGQQVTLSCSPISGHRSVSWYQQTPGQGLQFLFEYFSETQRNKGNFPGRFSGRQFSNSRSEMNVSTLELGDSALYLCASSLVVSRGCNQPQHFGDGTRLSIL.

This clonotype showed up just a few times. V is TRBV20-1 and J is TRBJ1-1; D is possibly TRBD1 (6 bases). The V end lost 5 bases, the J end lost 3 bases, and 16 bases lay between the germline ends. The CDR3 consists of 14 residues. Germline values: CDR1 DFQATT, CDR2 SNEGSKA (reference sequence). The CDR3 sequence: CSAPPGRGDTEAFF. The CDR3 nucleotides read TGCAGTGCTCCCCCCGGCAGGGGAGACACTGAAGCTTTCTTT.

The V and J genes are TRBV6-5 and TRBJ2-7; D could derive from TRBD1 or TRBD2 (7 bases each). The length of the CDR3 is 13 residues. Germline V gene sequence: CDR1 MNHEY, CDR2 SVGAGI. Between the trimmed V and J ends, which lost 8 bases and 3 bases, there was a span of 14 bases. CDR3 bases: TGTGCCAGCTCAGGGGGGGGCCTCTACGAGCAGTACTTC. Its protein product is CASSGGGLYEQYF.

The chain has TRBV29-1 and TRBJ2-1; 9 nucleotides agree with TRBD2. This CDR3 is 11 amino acids long. V lost 5 bases and J lost 7; bases outside the gene matches: 0. Germline CDR1 is SQVTM and CDR2 is ANQGSEA. The CDR3 reads CSVLAGNEQFF. For the CDR3, the DNA is TGCAGCGTTCTAGCGGGAAATGAGCAGTTCTTC.

V usage is TRBV5-1 and J usage is TRBJ2-7, with 8 positions matching TRBD1. The V gene end was trimmed by 4 bases and the J gene end by 4 bases; junction bases not matched to a gene: 7. CDR1 and CDR2 from the germline V gene are SGHRS and YFSETQ. The CDR3 covers 14 residues. CDR3 in DNA: TGCGCCAGCAGCATAGGACAGGGAGTTTACGAGCAGTACTTC. Translated: CASSIGQGVYEQYF.

This clonotype was detected ten times or more. The chain has TRBV7-8 and TRBJ1-1; the D gene is possibly TRBD1 (6 bases). The CDR3 length is 14 residues. Deletions cut 5 bases from V and 0 bases from J, with 10 bases between. Germline V CDR1 and CDR2: SGHVS, FQNEAQ. In nucleotides, the CDR3 is TGTGCCAGCAGCGCCCGGACAGTGAACACTGAAGCTTTCTTT. This codes for CASSARTVNTEAFF.

Concerning this clonotype itself: This is likely an artifact of a read error, given a far larger clone one base away. The V gene is TRBV5-1, the J gene TRBJ1-1; no reliable D call. Germline CDR1 reads SGHRS; CDR2 reads YFSETQ. This CDR3 spans 13 amino acids. The CDR3, as DNA: TGCGCCAGCAGCTTGACTGGGAACACTGATGCTTTCTTT. Translation gives CASSLTGNTDAFF. The variable domain in full, with the rest retrieved from reference TRBV5-1 and TRBJ1-1, is KAGVTQTPRYLIKTRGQQVTLSCSPISGHRSVSWYQQTPGQGLQFLFEYFSETQRNKGNFPGRFSGRQFSNSRSEMNVSTLELGDSALYLCASSLTGNTDAFFGQGTRLTVV.

This clonotype came up a few times. The J gene is TRBJ1-1, the V gene TRBV12-3 or TRBV12-4; maybe TRBD1 (6 bases). Trimming left V 4 bases short and J 9 bases short, with 18 bases between. This CDR3 comprises 14 residues. In nucleotides, the CDR3 is TGTGCCAGCAGTTCAAGCCCAGGGGATCCAAAAGCTTTCTTT. It translates to CASSSSPGDPKAFF.

This clonotype was counted many times. This chain links TRBV7-3 with TRBJ2-1; TRBD1 matches 7 bases. The V and J ends lost 4 bases and 6 bases, in that order; junction bases with no gene match: 3. This CDR3 comprises 13 residues. Germline CDR1 SGHTA, CDR2 FQGTGA. The CDR3 reads CASSYDRANEQFF. In DNA form, the CDR3 reads TGTGCCAGCAGCTACGACAGGGCCAATGAGCAGTTCTTC.

As DNA, the CDR3 is TGTGCCAGCAACCTAGAGGGGGCTAACGGGGAGCTGTTTTTT. It is translated as CASNLEGANGELFF. The rearrangement joins TRBV3-1 to TRBJ2-2, with 7 nucleotides matching TRBD1. The CDR3 totals 14 residues. CDR1 LGHDT and CDR2 YNNKEL come from the germline V gene (reference sequence). The J segment lost 7 bases and the V segment lost 7 bases, leaving 9 bases of the junction unmatched.

This clonotype was recorded at least ten times. The chain carries TRBV7-3 and TRBJ1-6; D is unclear. Deletions cut 2 bases from V and 7 bases from J, with 12 bases between. The CDR3 is made up of 15 amino acids. Germline loops: CDR1 SGHTA, CDR2 FQGTGA. The CDR3 DNA follows: TGTGCCAGCAGCTTATCCGGTCAGCAAAATTCACCCCTCCACTTT. Its translation is CASSLSGQQNSPLHF.

With respect to this clonotype: The junction and the germline gene differ at one end; a read error may be behind it. The V call is TRBV12-5, the J call TRBJ1-1; 7 nucleotides match TRBD1. This CDR3 has 14 amino acids. The germline gives CDR1 LGHNT, CDR2 FRNRAP. The CDR3 DNA is TGTGCTTGTGGTTTGGGGGACGACAGGGCATCGGCTTTCTTT. Its protein product is CACGLGDDRASAFF. Drawing the rest from reference TRBV12-5 and TRBJ1-1, the complete variable domain is DARVTQTPRHKVTEMGQEVTMRCQPILGHNTVFWYRQTMMQGLELLAYFRNRAPLDDSGMPKDRFSAEMPDATLATLKIQPSEPRDSAVYFCACGLGDDRASAFFGQGTRLTVV.

This clonotype has more than one count but fewer than ten. The chain carries TRBV9 and TRBJ1-3; possible D gene TRBD1, 5 bases. Trimming took 3 bases from V and 4 from J, leaving 11 bases between them. CDR1 and CDR2 (germline): SGDLS, YYNGEE. CDR3 size: 14 residues. CDR3 region: CASSGTRQGNTIYF. CDR3 bases: TGTGCCAGCAGCGGGACCCGACAGGGAAACACCATATATTTT.

This clonotype appeared a few times. This rearrangement joins TRBV20-1 to TRBJ1-1, with D tentatively TRBD1 (6 bases). Germline values: CDR1 DFQATT, CDR2 SNEGSKA (reference sequence). CDR3 length: 14 residues. The germline V and J ends were trimmed by 5 bases and 1 base, with 14 bases remaining between them. CDR3: CSAPRQVQNTEAFF. CDR3 sequence (DNA): TGCAGTGCTCCCAGACAGGTACAGAACACTGAAGCTTTCTTT.

This clonotype was counted ten times or more. V and J are TRBV5-1 and TRBJ1-2; 9 positions agree with TRBD1. Germline lookup yields CDR1 SGHRS and CDR2 YFSETQ. This CDR3 spans 14 amino acids. The J segment lost 7 bases and the V segment lost 0 bases, leaving 4 bases of the junction unmatched. This CDR3 reads CASSLVGQGFGYTF. In DNA form, the CDR3 reads TGCGCCAGCAGCTTGGTGGGACAGGGTTTTGGCTACACCTTC.

The gene calls are TRBV10-3 and TRBJ2-7; the D is unclear. V was pared by 7 bases and J by 0 bases, with 13 bases between. CDR3 length equals 14 residues. The germline gives CDR1 ENHRY, CDR2 SYGVKD. The CDR3 sequence is CAITAGSSSYEQYF. The CDR3 nucleotides read TGTGCCATCACCGCCGGGTCTAGCTCCTACGAGCAGTACTTC.

This clonotype was seen more than once but under ten times. V usage is TRBV24-1 and J usage is TRBJ1-6, with D possibly TRBD1 on 6 matching bases. Trimming removed 5 bases at V and 16 bases at J, with 14 bases between. CDR3 length: 12 residues. Germline-derived CDR1 and CDR2 are KGHDR and SFDVKD. The CDR3: CATSVGGPDLHF. The CDR3 DNA follows: TGTGCCACCAGTGTCGGGGGCCCGGATCTCCACTTT.

The chain employs TRBV5-1 and TRBJ2-7, with D perhaps TRBD1 (6 bases). The CDR3 consists of 13 residues. Germline-derived CDR1 and CDR2 are SGHRS and YFSETQ. Trimming took off 4 bases at V and 3 bases at J, with 11 bases between the two ends. Here the CDR3 reads CASSAGQSYEQYF. Written as DNA, the CDR3 is TGCGCCAGCAGCGCCGGACAGAGCTACGAGCAGTACTTC.

This clonotype was detected only a few times. This chain uses TRBV20-1 with TRBJ2-4, with D possibly matching TRBD1 (6 bases). The CDR3 is 15 amino acids. The germline V gene has CDR1 DFQATT and CDR2 SNEGSKA (reference sequence). The ends were cut back, 3 bases at V and 1 base at J, with 13 bases in the middle. The CDR3 DNA sequence: TGCAGTGCTAGTAGTTGGGGGCGGGCCAAAAACATTCAGTACTTC. It codes for CSASSWGRAKNIQYF.

This clonotype was seen repeatedly, ten times or more. The rearrangement uses TRBV29-1 and TRBJ1-1; perhaps TRBD1 as D (6 bases). V shed 7 bases and J shed 2 bases, with 17 bases lying between them. The CDR3 length is 14 residues. Germline-derived CDR1 and CDR2 are SQVTM and ANQGSEA. This chain's CDR3 is CSGHTRDNNTEAFF. The CDR3 DNA is TGCAGCGGACATACCAGGGACAACAACACTGAAGCTTTCTTT.

This clonotype was seen a handful of times. The CDR3 spells CASSLDWTGGPEAFF. The CDR3 DNA follows: TGTGCCAGCAGCTTGGATTGGACAGGGGGACCTGAAGCTTTCTTT. The V call is TRBV5-6, the J call TRBJ1-1; 10 bases are a match to TRBD1. This CDR3 is 15 amino acids long. Looked up from germline, CDR1 is SGHDT and CDR2 is YYEEEE. V trimming: 0 bases; J trimming: 6 bases; junction bases outside the gene matches: 5.

The J gene is TRBJ1-2, the V gene TRBV27, with 8 bases fitting TRBD1. Germline lookup yields CDR1 MNHEY and CDR2 SMNVEV (reference sequence). The J segment lost 8 bases and the V segment lost 7 bases, leaving 9 bases of the junction unmatched. There are 13 residues in the CDR3. CDR3 sequence reads: CASKGQGGLGYTF. CDR3 coding DNA: TGTGCCAGCAAAGGACAGGGAGGTTTGGGCTACACCTTC.

V and J are TRBV12-5 and TRBJ2-5; the D is unclear. CDR3 length: 14 residues. Trimming removed 7 bases from V and 2 bases from J, with 14 bases in between. From germline, CDR1 is LGHNT and CDR2 FRNRAP. The CDR3 reads CASAQTLRQETQYF. The CDR3 nucleotides are TGTGCTAGTGCCCAGACACTCCGACAAGAGACCCAGTACTTC.

About this clonotype itself: One end of the junction varies from germline; a read error may be responsible. CDR3 coding DNA: TGTGCCAGCAGCCCCAGGGGGGGCCCTTACCTCTTC. Amino acid sequence: CASSPRGGPYLF. The rearrangement joins TRBV7-2 to TRBJ2-5; D may match TRBD1 or TRBD2 (7 bases each). The CDR3 has 12 amino acids. Per the germline V gene, CDR1 is SGHTA and CDR2 is FQGNSA.

V and J are TRBV12-3 or TRBV12-4 and TRBJ1-2; 9 bases fit TRBD1. With V trimmed by 8 bases and J by 4 bases, 8 bases remained unmatched. The CDR3 length is 14 residues. The CDR3 coding sequence is TGTGCCAGCTCCCGAGGGACAGGGACCTATGGCTACACCTTC. Protein product: CASSRGTGTYGYTF.

The chain couples TRBV9 to TRBJ2-3; D gene uncertain. CDR3 length equals 12 residues. Trimming took off 0 bases at V and 2 bases at J, with 1 base between the two ends. CDR1 and CDR2 from the germline V gene are SGDLS and YYNGEE. The DNA for the CDR3 is TGTGCCAGCAGCGTAGCCACAGATACGCAGTATTTT. Translation: CASSVATDTQYF.

This clonotype was picked up a small number of times. V is TRBV20-1 and J is TRBJ2-7; TRBD2 is a possible D gene (5 bases). With 6 bases removed from V and 0 bases from J, the gap between germline ends came to 12 bases. Germline assignment: CDR1 DFQATT and CDR2 SNEGSKA (reference sequence). The CDR3 has 13 amino acids. The CDR3 bases are TGCAGTGCCCATGGACTGGACTCCTACGAGCAGTACTTC. It translates to CSAHGLDSYEQYF.